Only a few counts were recorded for the clone carrying this T cell receptor (beta chain). Germline CDR1 and CDR2: SQVTM and ANQGSEA. Deletions cut 4 bases from V and 6 bases from J, with 7 bases between. The CDR3 loop spans 10 amino acids. TCRdb ran MiXCR on the reads and lists one entry per CDR3 protein. This table holds around 530,000 distinct CDR3 sequences, around a quarter found once. The data were obtained in a study of T cell repertoires in cytomegalovirus infection. The receptor was isolated from a human donor in good health (CMV status not recorded). Some clones in this sample may be carry-over from other donors' samples. The sample consisted of PBMCs. The V call is TRBV29-1, the J call TRBJ2-7; D unclear. The CDR3 DNA reads TGCAGCGTTGGAGGCGGCGAGCAGTACTTC. Amino acids: CSVGGGEQYF.